The 5 T cell receptor beta chains presented below share a single source sample, sequenced in a study of post-analysis software for immune sequencing data. Their specific antigens are unknown. Study-level results: Relative to controls, patients had roughly five TRBV segments at higher frequency, with TRBV5-6, TRBV5-1 and TRBV20-1 among these.

Built from TCR beta cDNA, the libraries had unique molecular identifiers in them. TCRdb reprocessed the PCR reads via MiXCR and lists one record per CDR3 protein. The table lists under 200,000 distinct CDR3 sequences, 29% of them singletons. Material: blood. The origin of the receptors is a girl aged 2-17 years with multiple sclerosis.

V usage is TRBV11-3 and J usage is TRBJ2-5; 11 nucleotides align to TRBD2. Germline-derived CDR1 and CDR2 are SGHNT and YENEEA. V shed 4 bases and J 11 bases; nucleotides not matched to a gene: 15. The CDR3 runs to 16 residues. Here the CDR3 DNA reads TGTGCCAGCAGCTCAATTCTAGCGGGAGGCCTGCGTGAGCAGTACTTC. Translating it yields CASSSILAGGLREQYF.

This clonotype has at least ten counts. This sequence joins TRBV6-1 and TRBJ2-3; 10 bases match TRBD2. Germline loops: CDR1 MNHNS, CDR2 SASEGT. This CDR3 contains 16 residues. The junction had 7 bases not matched to a gene; V was cut back by 5 bases and J by 2 bases. CDR3 region: CASSPGLAVFTDTQYF. CDR3 DNA: TGTGCCAGCAGTCCAGGACTAGCGGTTTTCACAGATACGCAGTATTTT.

The rearrangement joins TRBV28 to TRBJ1-5; 7 bases align to TRBD1. CDR1 MDHEN and CDR2 SYDVKM come from the germline V gene. V lost 2 bases and J lost 5; bases outside the gene matches: 9. This CDR3 comprises 16 residues. CDR3 sequence (DNA): TGTGCCAGCAGTTTAGAAGGGGGCCCGGAGGATCAGCCCCAGCATTTT. It is translated as CASSLEGGPEDQPQHF. Variable domain in full (rest from reference TRBV28 and TRBJ1-5): DVKVTQSSRYLVKRTGEKVFLECVQDMDHENMFWYRQDPGLGLRLIYFSYDVKMKEKGDIPEGYSVSREKKERFSLILESASTNQTSMYLCASSLEGGPEDQPQHFGDGTRLSIL.

The table lists this clonotype with a few counts. The V call is TRBV5-1, the J call TRBJ2-1; D might be TRBD2 (7 bases). The CDR3 has 17 residues. Germline V gives CDR1 SGHRS, CDR2 YFSETQ. The V end was cut by 0 bases, the J end by 4 bases, with 17 bases between. The CDR3, as DNA: TGCGCCAGCAGCTTGGCCAAGAGGGGGGGCCCATACAATGAGCAGTTCTTC. Translated: CASSLAKRGGPYNEQFF.

This clonotype was counted a few times. The genes are TRBV18 and TRBJ2-5; 10 bases agree with TRBD2. Germline V gene data show CDR1 as KGHSH and CDR2 as LQKENI. This CDR3 comprises 16 residues. V lost 2 bases, J lost 3 bases, and 6 bases stayed unmatched. CDR3 DNA sequence: TGTGCCAGCTCACCAGTGAGAGGACTAGCGGAAGAGACCCAGTACTTC. The encoded protein is CASSPVRGLAEETQYF.